Shown below are 3 T cell receptor beta chains from a single sample sequenced in a study of T-cell memory formation after mild COVID-19. MiXCR was run by TCRdb on the 5' RACE reads, yielding one entry per CDR3 protein. The data contain 500,000 to 650,000 distinct CDR3 sequences, about 22% of them singletons. The sample consisted of PBMCs or a T cell subset sorted from them (not recorded which). All receptors derive from an adult woman who had mild COVID-19 (a few samples of this study predate the infection). Cell type and time point are not known.

This clonotype was detected ten times or more. The gene calls are TRBV18 and TRBJ2-1; D perhaps matches TRBD1 (5 bases). This CDR3 comprises 15 residues. The germline V gene has CDR1 KGHSH and CDR2 LQKENI. V lost 3 bases and J lost 1, with 10 bases in between. For the CDR3, the DNA is TGTGCCAGCTCACCTCTTGCAGGGTCCTACAATGAGCAGTTCTTC. Translated: CASSPLAGSYNEQFF.

The chain carries TRBV6-5 and TRBJ1-1, with 7 bases that match TRBD1. Per germline, CDR1 MNHEY and CDR2 SVGAGI. J lost 5 bases, V lost 5 bases, and 14 bases had no gene match. The CDR3 totals 16 residues. CDR3 in DNA: TGTGCCAGCAGTAGGGATAAGGGAGGGGGCGGGACTGAAGCTTTCTTT. This codes for CASSRDKGGGGTEAFF.

The rearrangement uses TRBV6-6 and TRBJ1-5; D is undetermined. V was pared by 0 bases and J by 6 bases, with 9 bases between. Germline lookup yields CDR1 MNHNY and CDR2 SVGAGI (reference sequence). The CDR3 spans 14 residues. CDR3 sequence reads: CASSYSREPQPQHF. The CDR3 nucleotides read TGTGCCAGCAGTTACTCGCGGGAGCCTCAGCCCCAGCATTTT.